This TCR beta chain was sequenced for a study of Graves' ophthalmopathy and Graves' hyperthyroidism (dated by TCRdb to the late 2010s). For the wider study: Peripheral blood was collected at initial diagnosis, before any treatment. TCR beta repertoire signatures were used to distinguish Graves' ophthalmopathy from Graves' hyperthyroidism and to predict progression to ophthalmopathy. In total, some 140 blood samples were TCR-sequenced: fewer than 50 ophthalmopathy, some 75 hyperthyroidism and around 17 hyperthyroidism-to-ophthalmopathy patients. To explore V-J signatures distinguishing ophthalmopathy from hyperthyroidism, a discovery set of around 100 patients (43 ophthalmopathy, over 55 stable hyperthyroidism) was enrolled. An independent validation cohort comprised around 20 hyperthyroidism patients and 17 patients who later progressed from hyperthyroidism to ophthalmopathy. T-cell repertoires of thyroid tissue and blood were compared in 5 or 6 hyperthyroidism patients. Following sampling, methimazole starting at 30 mg daily was administered to hyperthyroidism patients, and high-dose intravenous methylprednisolone was administered to ophthalmopathy patients. The roughly 94 discovery patients were randomly split 7:3 into training and test sets.

This clonotype was picked up many times. No antigen is known for it. No quality values exist for individual bases; no much larger clone is one base distant. Hyperthyroidism was defined as stable when no progression to ophthalmopathy occurred within 18 months of follow-up. The hyperthyroidism patients were 18 to 65 years old and newly diagnosed, with a disease duration of less than 2 months. Patients with other autoimmune diseases, uncontrolled infections, pregnancy or lactation were excluded. Clinical symptoms, serum thyroxine, TRAb, thyroid ultrasound and orbital computed tomography were used for diagnosis. Ficoll-Paque density gradient centrifugation was used to isolate PBMCs from about 10 ml of fresh peripheral blood. Total RNA was extracted using Trizol reagent, and RNA quality was checked on an Agilent 2100 Bioanalyzer. For repertoire sequencing, TCR beta CDR3 regions were amplified from RNA transcripts. HTBI primers and the Qiagen OneStep RT-PCR kit were used in a first-round RT-PCR, which was followed by a second-round multiplex PCR, size selection and purification. Libraries were sequenced on an Illumina HiSeq2000 using paired-end 100 bp reads. In the original analysis: SOAPnuke was used for read processing, and reads with adapters, uncalled bases, a mean Phred below 15, or no exact constant-primer or identifier match were discarded. COPE v1.2.5 was used to merge high-quality paired reads. Each unique nucleotide sequence was treated as a clonotype, and MiTCR v1.1 was used to align the clonotypes to the IMGT TRB V, D and J references. Only V-J combinations with frequency above 0.0001 were analysed, covering 99% to 99.2% of repertoires. A TCR clonal expansion and chaos score per V-J combination was defined as the ratio of F50 clonal expansion to chaos observed in the TCRdist matrix. Features were reduced by Welch's t-statistics and random forest to more than 10 V-J combinations, which fed a naive Bayes classifier. The Morisita-Horn index was used to measure how similar the thyroid and blood repertoires were. The raw public reads went through TCRdb reprocessing: fastp at Q25, MiXCR clone calling, in-frame beta chains kept. Every CDR3 protein is listed once, alongside the most common genes and DNA of its rows. For this entry, the V and J calls and clone size follow TCRdb and not the study's own pipeline. This sample comprises a few hundred thousand distinct CDR3 sequences, 15% to 19% of them detected only once. The ten largest clones capture roughly 7% of the sample.

Points the paper makes about the study in general: Among expanded thyroid clonotypes with frequency above 0.001, most also showed up in blood, which suggests that blood repertoires may reflect the thyroid immune response. In validation, the model predicted ophthalmopathy progression with over 60% sensitivity and 72.22% specificity; 12 predicted patients were CT-confirmed with GO in a median of approximately six months. In cross-validation, the 13-signature model distinguished ophthalmopathy from stable hyperthyroidism with just over 85% sensitivity and approximately 81% specificity, and in the test set the corresponding values were around 78% and 73%. Sample size was not predetermined statistically, and investigators were not blinded to group allocation.

Trimming costs V 6 bases and J 5 bases, and their ends lie 19 bases apart. The CDR3 numbers 15 residues from cysteine through phenylalanine. The read is trimmed to its CDR3 DNA, 45 bases read in frame from base 1. The sequence joins TRBV12-3 or TRBV12-4 to TRBJ2-5; TRBD2 is perhaps the D gene, given 5 matching bases. The sequenced sample consisted of peripheral blood. The sequence derives from a woman between 18 and 30 years old with stable Graves' hyperthyroidism. Donor details come from another sample of the same person, matched by shared clones. The CDR3 in this case is CASSFYPGMVETQYF. The DNA sequence is as follows: TGTGCCAGCAGCTTCTATCCGGGAATGGTTGAGACCCAGTACTTC.